The 12 T cell receptor beta chains below all came from one sample that was sequenced in a study of blood T cells in healthy people across ages. A J-beta primer mix and a sample-barcoded 5' primer were used in a second PCR of about 7 to 12 cycles. Each CDR3 protein gets one entry after TCRdb re-called the 5' RACE reads with MiXCR. In the table there are 1,800,000 or so distinct CDR3 sequences, 30% to 40% of which are singletons. The source material was blood. These receptors came from a human donor in good health.

This rearrangement joins TRBV9 to TRBJ2-1; 8 nucleotides line up with TRBD1. The germline V gene encodes CDR1 SGDLS and CDR2 YYNGEE. After removal of 3 bases from V and 9 bases from J, the junction contained 8 bases not matched to a gene. This CDR3 region has 14 residues. DNA for the CDR3: TGTGCCAGCAGCGCGAGGACAGGGTCGGGTGAGCAGTTCTTC. Encoded protein: CASSARTGSGEQFF.

The chain uses TRBV20-1 and TRBJ1-1; the D is unclear. Trimming removed 7 bases at V and 1 base at J, with 10 bases between. CDR1 and CDR2 from the germline V gene are DFQATT and SNEGSKA (reference sequence). There are 12 residues in the CDR3. CDR3 DNA: TGCAGTGTCTGGCAGGCGAACACTGAAGCTTTCTTT. Translated, it gives CSVWQANTEAFF.

V usage is TRBV2 and J usage is TRBJ1-2; D may be TRBD1 (5 bases). There are 12 residues in the CDR3. Germline V gene sequence: CDR1 SNHLY, CDR2 FYNNEI. V was pared by 6 bases and J by 5 bases, with 10 bases between. The CDR3 spells CASSRDAYGYTF. The CDR3 DNA reads TGTGCCAGCAGCCGGGACGCTTATGGCTACACCTTC.

The chain uses TRBV4-3 and TRBJ2-3; TRBD2 is a possible D gene (7 bases). Trimming took 4 bases from V and 1 from J, leaving 21 bases between them. The germline gives CDR1 LGHNA, CDR2 YSLEER. The CDR3 totals 18 residues. The CDR3 spells CASSPVRGGAFGTDTQYF. The CDR3 DNA sequence: TGCGCCAGCAGCCCAGTGAGGGGGGGGGCCTTTGGCACAGATACGCAGTATTTT.

This clonotype has ten or more counts. The rearrangement joins TRBV12-3 or TRBV12-4 to TRBJ2-3; D uncertain. The CDR3 runs 17 residues. V was shortened by 1 base and J by 2 bases, with 16 bases between the two germline ends. The CDR3 protein is CASSLEFPVLFTDTQYF. As DNA, the CDR3 is TGTGCCAGCAGTTTAGAGTTCCCTGTATTATTCACAGATACGCAGTATTTT.

This chain uses TRBV20-1 with TRBJ2-1; D is uncertain. Germline CDR1 is DFQATT and CDR2 is SNEGSKA (reference sequence). There are 10 residues in the CDR3. Trimming removed 5 bases at V and 5 bases at J, with 4 bases between. In nucleotides, the CDR3 is TGCAGTGCTTTTGACAATGAGCAGTTCTTC. Protein: CSAFDNEQFF.

The V gene is TRBV20-1, the J gene TRBJ1-5; possible D gene TRBD1, 5 bases. This CDR3 is 14 amino acids long. CDR1 DFQATT and CDR2 SNEGSKA come from the germline V gene (reference sequence). Trimming pared 2 bases from V and 3 bases from J, leaving 11 bases between. This CDR3 reads CSARQGRYNQPQHF. CDR3 coding DNA: TGCAGTGCTAGACAGGGTAGATACAATCAGCCCCAGCATTTT.

There are many counts of this clonotype. The chain carries TRBV29-1 and TRBJ1-5; TRBD1 is a possible D gene (5 bases). This CDR3 is 13 amino acids long. Trimming shortened V by 6 bases and J by 5 bases, and 14 bases separated the two germline ends. CDR1 is SQVTM and CDR2 is ANQGSEA in the germline V gene. This chain's CDR3 is CSVAGVGDQPQHF. The CDR3 nucleotides are TGCAGCGTCGCAGGAGTGGGGGATCAGCCCCAGCATTTT.

A remark on this clonotype: The germline gene is not matched at one end of the junction; a read error may be the cause. The chain joins TRBV4-1 to TRBJ2-7, with 8 bases lining up with TRBD1. CDR3 length: 16 amino acids. Germline loops: CDR1 MGHRA, CDR2 YSYEKL. CDR3 sequence reads: CASNQWPPQGGYEQYF. The CDR3 DNA follows: TGCGCCAGCAACCAATGGCCCCCACAGGGGGGCTACGAGCAGTACTTC.

The chain carries TRBV7-2 and TRBJ2-4, with no clear D. Per germline, CDR1 SGHTA and CDR2 FQGNSA. This CDR3 has 13 residues. V lost 5 bases to trimming and J lost 11 bases, with 16 bases between them. CDR3 loop: CASSPRTTGLQYF. The DNA of the CDR3 is TGTGCCAGCAGCCCGCGCACAACGGGTCTTCAGTACTTC.

This clonotype has only a few counts. J is TRBJ1-5 and V is TRBV20-1; D unresolved. This CDR3 contains 14 residues. Deletions cut 1 base from V and 2 bases from J, with 9 bases between. CDR1 is DFQATT and CDR2 is SNEGSKA in the germline V gene (reference sequence). DNA for the CDR3: TGCAGTGCTAGAGCCGGGAGTGGCAATCAGCCCCAGCATTTT. As protein: CSARAGSGNQPQHF.

The rearrangement uses TRBV2 and TRBJ1-1; D may be TRBD1 (5 bases). The ends were cut back, 6 bases at V and 0 bases at J, with 14 bases in the middle. The CDR3 sequence is 15 residues long. CDR1 is SNHLY and CDR2 is FYNNEI in the germline V gene. Here the CDR3 reads CASRLEGLMNTEAFF. The CDR3 nucleotides are TGTGCCAGCAGGCTTGAGGGACTGATGAACACTGAAGCTTTCTTT.